The clone carrying this TCR beta chain was observed a single time. An end of the junction differs from the germline gene, which may be a read error. Germline CDR1 MNHNS, CDR2 SASEGT. The CDR3 contains 16 residues. The data were taken from a study of STAT5B mutations in CD4+ large granular lymphocyte leukemia. Sequencing was performed with immunoSEQ multiplex PCR; in TCRdb, only in-frame clones are kept and a portion is missing. The table records about 46,000 clones, roughly four fifths of them present only once. Sequences were obtained from CD4+ T cells from blood buffy coats. The TCR was taken from a human donor in good health. This chain connects TRBV6-1 to TRBJ1-3, with D unclear. The CDR3 coding sequence is TGTGCCAGCAGCGAAGAAGGACGCATCGGGCGAAACACCATATATTTT. Translation gives CASSEEGRIGRNTIYF.